This TCR beta chain was sequenced during a study of spatial heterogeneity in lung cancer. Time point here: sample taken at primary tumor resection. By sample fraction, this clonotype is medium-sized. Antigen: not known. Study conclusions and caveats: There was tracking of ubiquitous and regional nonsynonymous mutations by the respective counts of ubiquitous and regional expanded TCRs. One measure, the expanded intratumoral alpha and beta TCR count, tracked tumor mutation counts.

Each TCR cDNA molecule bore a unique molecular identifier. TCRdb redid the calling of the 5' RACE reads with MiXCR, one entry per CDR3 protein. The repertoire holds about 1,400 distinct CDR3 sequences, with over 10% as singletons. V lost 6 bases and J lost 4, with 6 bases in between. The CDR3 runs 11 residues. Germline loops: CDR1 MNHEY, CDR2 SMNVEV (reference sequence). The sequence derives from a female donor with early-stage non-small cell lung cancer. The specimen was lung tumor tissue, collected at surgery. The J gene is TRBJ1-1, the V gene TRBV27, with D unclear. The CDR3, as DNA: TGTGCCAGCAGCTTTGGCACTGAAGCTTTCTTT. Its translation is CASSFGTEAFF.